This T cell receptor beta chain derives from a study of Graves' ophthalmopathy and Graves' hyperthyroidism. Trimming removed 3 bases from V and 6 bases from J; junction bases left unmatched: 7. CDR3 length: 14 amino acids. Scientists amplified the TCR beta CDR3 regions from RNA transcripts. Scientists carried out first-round RT-PCR using HTBI primers and then a second-round multiplex PCR. TCRdb reprocessed the multiplex PCR reads with MiXCR, giving one entry per CDR3 protein. This sample has over 500,000 distinct CDR3 sequences, with about 20% found just once. Ten or more counts support this clonotype.

Material: peripheral blood. The receptor comes from a woman between 18 and 30 years old with stable Graves' hyperthyroidism. Some clones in this sample may be carry-over from other donors' samples. V is TRBV12-3 or TRBV12-4 and J is TRBJ2-7; 8 bases are a match to TRBD2. The chain's CDR3 is CASSFVLTSVEQYF. The CDR3 region has the DNA TGTGCCAGCAGTTTTGTCTTGACTAGCGTCGAGCAGTACTTC.